A selection of T cell receptor beta chains follows, all from one sample in a study of CD8+CD57+ T cells in acquired aplastic anemia. TCRdb re-called the reads through MiXCR, storing one row per CDR3 protein. The repertoire includes just over 450,000 distinct CDR3 sequences, roughly 34% of them detected once, and 0.75% to 0.95% sits in the top ten. Sequenced: sorted CD4+, CD8+, or CD8+CD57+ T cells (not recorded which) from PBMCs. These receptors were obtained from a human donor with aplastic anemia. Each CDR3 is given with its conserved first and last residue. The D gene is left open where the match is weak. Size values are once, few and many counts, or a class for expanded clones, and some rows have none.

>TRBV4-1|TRBJ2-2|.|.
TGCGCCAGCAGCCAAGAGCCGGGAGCGATGGCCGGGGAGCCGTTTTTT
CASSQEPGAMAGEPFF
>TRBV6-1|TRBJ1-5|.|.
TGTGCCAGCAGTGAAGCTTGGGGGGGGGCTTCGTTTCAGCCCCAGCATTTT
CASSEAWGGASFQPQHF
>TRBV20-1|TRBJ2-1|.|few
TGCAGTGCTAGGGGCCAATTTGAGCAGTTCTTC
CSARGQFEQFF
>TRBV10-3|TRBJ2-4|TRBD1|many
TGTGCCATCAGTGACCCGAGGGCAGGGGGCAACATTCAGTACTTC
CAISDPRAGGNIQYF
>TRBV7-2|TRBJ1-5|TRBD1|.
TGTGCCAGCAGCAGAGCCGGGACAGGAAATCAGCCCCAGCATTTT
CASSRAGTGNQPQHF
>TRBV18|TRBJ1-6|.|few
TGTGCCAGCTCACCAGAACAGAATTCACCCCTCCACTTT
CASSPEQNSPLHF
>TRBV11-2|TRBJ1-5|.|.
TGTGCCAGCAGCTTAGGAGGGGTAAATCAGCCCCAGCATTTT
CASSLGGVNQPQHF
>TRBV19|TRBJ1-5|.|.
TGTGCCAGTAGTTTAAGGACGCCCGGGCAGCCCCAGCATTTT
CASSLRTPGQPQHF
>TRBV29-1|TRBJ2-7|TRBD1|many
TGCAGCGTTGAGTGGAGACAGGGACGATACGAGCAGTACTTC
CSVEWRQGRYEQYF
>TRBV6-1|TRBJ1-5|.|few
TGTGCCAGCAACCTCTCCCGGGGTCAGCCCCAGCATTTT
CASNLSRGQPQHF
>TRBV20-1|TRBJ2-5|.|many
TGCAGTGCTCCGACGGAGACCCAGTACTTC
CSAPTETQYF
>TRBV7-9|TRBJ2-7|TRBD1|many
TGTGCCAGCAGCTTGGACAGGGATACCGAGCAGTACTTC
CASSLDRDTEQYF
>TRBV12-3/TRBV12-4|TRBJ1-2|TRBD1|few
TGTGCCAGCAGTCCCAATATAGGGGGCGCATCTGGCTACACCTTC
CASSPNIGGASGYTF
>TRBV7-2|TRBJ1-6|TRBD1|few
TGTGCCAGCAGCTTTACAGGGGGCGTAGGATCACCCCTCCACTTT
CASSFTGGVGSPLHF
>TRBV5-1|TRBJ1-5|.|many
TGCGCCAGCAGCTTGTTGAAAGAAACCTTCAGCAATCAGCCCCAGCATTTT
CASSLLKETFSNQPQHF
>TRBV5-6|TRBJ1-4|.|.
TGTGCCAGCAGCTTGGATCAGGGACGAAATGAAAAACTGTTTTTT
CASSLDQGRNEKLFF
>TRBV27|TRBJ2-7|TRBD1|.
TGTGCCAGCAGTACGACAGGGGGTTCCTACGAGCAGTACTTC
CASSTTGGSYEQYF